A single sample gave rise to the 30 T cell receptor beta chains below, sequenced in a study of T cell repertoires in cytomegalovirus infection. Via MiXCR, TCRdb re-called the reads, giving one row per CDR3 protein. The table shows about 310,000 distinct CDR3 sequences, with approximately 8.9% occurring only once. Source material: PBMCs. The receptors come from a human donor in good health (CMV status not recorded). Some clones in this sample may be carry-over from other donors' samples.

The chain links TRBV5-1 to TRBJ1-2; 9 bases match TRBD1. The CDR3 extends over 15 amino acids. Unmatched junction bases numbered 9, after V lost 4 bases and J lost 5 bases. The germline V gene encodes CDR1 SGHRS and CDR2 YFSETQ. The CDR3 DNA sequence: TGCGCCAGCAGCCCACAGGGGGCGCTTCCTTATGGCTACACCTTC. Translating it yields CASSPQGALPYGYTF.

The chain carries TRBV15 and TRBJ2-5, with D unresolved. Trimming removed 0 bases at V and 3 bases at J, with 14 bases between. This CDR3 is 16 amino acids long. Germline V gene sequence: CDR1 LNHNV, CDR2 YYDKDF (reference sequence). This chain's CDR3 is CATSRDPHPVKETQYF. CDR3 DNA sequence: TGTGCCACCAGCAGAGATCCGCACCCGGTTAAAGAGACCCAGTACTTC.

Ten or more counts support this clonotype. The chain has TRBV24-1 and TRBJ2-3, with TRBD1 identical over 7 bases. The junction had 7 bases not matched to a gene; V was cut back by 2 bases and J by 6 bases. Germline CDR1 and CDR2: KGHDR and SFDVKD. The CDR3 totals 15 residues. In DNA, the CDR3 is TGTGCCACCAGTGATTACAGGGGTGGGTCGGATACGCAGTATTTT. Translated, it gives CATSDYRGGSDTQYF.

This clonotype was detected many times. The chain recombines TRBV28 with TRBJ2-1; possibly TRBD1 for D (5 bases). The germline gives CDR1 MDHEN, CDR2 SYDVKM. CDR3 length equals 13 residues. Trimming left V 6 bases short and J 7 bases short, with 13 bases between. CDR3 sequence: CASRGHGKNEQFF. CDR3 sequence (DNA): TGTGCCAGCAGAGGACACGGCAAGAATGAGCAGTTCTTC.

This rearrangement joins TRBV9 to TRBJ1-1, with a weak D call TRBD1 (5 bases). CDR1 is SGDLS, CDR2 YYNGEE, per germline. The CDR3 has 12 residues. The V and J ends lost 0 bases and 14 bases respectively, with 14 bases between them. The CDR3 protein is CASSVEGARGFF. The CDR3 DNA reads TGTGCCAGCAGCGTAGAAGGGGCCCGAGGATTCTTT.

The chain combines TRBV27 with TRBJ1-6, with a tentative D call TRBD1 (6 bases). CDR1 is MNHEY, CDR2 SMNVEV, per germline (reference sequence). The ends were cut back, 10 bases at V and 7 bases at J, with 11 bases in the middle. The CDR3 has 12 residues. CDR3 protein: CAIGQTNSPLHF. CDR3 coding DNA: TGTGCCATAGGACAGACAAATTCACCCCTCCACTTT.

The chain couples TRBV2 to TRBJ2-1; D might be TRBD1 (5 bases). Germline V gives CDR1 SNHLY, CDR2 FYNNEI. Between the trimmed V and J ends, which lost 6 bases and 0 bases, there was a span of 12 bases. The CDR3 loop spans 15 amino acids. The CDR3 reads CASSLGVRSYNEQFF. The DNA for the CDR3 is TGTGCCAGCAGCTTAGGGGTCCGCTCCTACAATGAGCAGTTCTTC.

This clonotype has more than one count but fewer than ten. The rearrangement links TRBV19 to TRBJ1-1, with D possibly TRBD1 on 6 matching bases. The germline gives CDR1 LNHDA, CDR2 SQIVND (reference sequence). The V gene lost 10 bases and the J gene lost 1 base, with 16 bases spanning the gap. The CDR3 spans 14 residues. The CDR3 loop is CAILPGGRNTEAFF. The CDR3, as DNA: TGTGCCATCCTCCCCGGGGGGCGGAACACTGAAGCTTTCTTT.

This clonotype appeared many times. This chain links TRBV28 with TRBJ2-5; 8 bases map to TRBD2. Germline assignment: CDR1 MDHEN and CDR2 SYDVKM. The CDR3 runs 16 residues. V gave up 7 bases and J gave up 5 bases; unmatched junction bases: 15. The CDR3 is CASKPRAWGGGETQYF. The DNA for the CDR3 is TGTGCCAGCAAGCCCAGGGCCTGGGGCGGGGGGGAGACCCAGTACTTC. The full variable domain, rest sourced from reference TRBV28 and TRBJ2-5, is DVKVTQSSRYLVKRTGEKVFLECVQDMDHENMFWYRQDPGLGLRLIYFSYDVKMKEKGDIPEGYSVSREKKERFSLILESASTNQTSMYLCASKPRAWGGGETQYFGPGTRLLVL.

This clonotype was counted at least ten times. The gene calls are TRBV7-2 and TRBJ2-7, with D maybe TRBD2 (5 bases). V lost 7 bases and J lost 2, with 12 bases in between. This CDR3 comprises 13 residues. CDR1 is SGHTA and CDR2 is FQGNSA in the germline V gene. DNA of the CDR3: TGTGCCAGCAACATAGGGAGAGCCTACGAGCAGTACTTC. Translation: CASNIGRAYEQYF. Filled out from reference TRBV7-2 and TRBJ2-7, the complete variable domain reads GAGVSQSPSNKVTEKGKDVELRCDPISGHTALYWYRQSLGQGLEFLIYFQGNSAPDKSGLPSDRFSAERTGGSVSTLTIQRTQQEDSAVYLCASNIGRAYEQYFGPGTRLTVT.

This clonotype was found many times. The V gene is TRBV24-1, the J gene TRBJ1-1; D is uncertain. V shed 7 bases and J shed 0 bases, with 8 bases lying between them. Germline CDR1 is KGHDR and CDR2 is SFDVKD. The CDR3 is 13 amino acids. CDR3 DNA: TGTGCCACCAGATTTGGGTTGAACACTGAAGCTTTCTTT. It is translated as CATRFGLNTEAFF.

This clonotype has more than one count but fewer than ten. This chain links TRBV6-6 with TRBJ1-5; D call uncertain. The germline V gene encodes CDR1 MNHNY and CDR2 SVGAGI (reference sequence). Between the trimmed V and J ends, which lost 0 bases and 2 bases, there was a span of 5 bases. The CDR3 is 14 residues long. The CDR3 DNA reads TGTGCCAGCAGTTACTCTAGTGGCAATCAGCCCCAGCATTTT. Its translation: CASSYSSGNQPQHF.

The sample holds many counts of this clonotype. CDR3 sequence: CASSSGQTLNTEAFF. The CDR3 DNA reads TGTGCCAGCAGCTCGGGACAGACCTTGAACACTGAAGCTTTCTTT. The chain joins TRBV7-2 to TRBJ1-1; 7 nucleotides line up with TRBD1. The CDR3 contains 15 residues. In germline, CDR1 is SGHTA, CDR2 FQGNSA. V lost 4 bases, J lost 0 bases, and 5 bases stayed unmatched.

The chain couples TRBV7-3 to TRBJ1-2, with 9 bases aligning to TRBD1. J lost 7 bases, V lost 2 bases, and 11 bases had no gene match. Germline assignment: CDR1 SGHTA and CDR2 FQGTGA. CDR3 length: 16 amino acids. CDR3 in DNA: TGTGCCAGCAGCTTAGGCGGACAGGGGAGGTCGGGTGGCTACACCTTC. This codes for CASSLGGQGRSGGYTF.

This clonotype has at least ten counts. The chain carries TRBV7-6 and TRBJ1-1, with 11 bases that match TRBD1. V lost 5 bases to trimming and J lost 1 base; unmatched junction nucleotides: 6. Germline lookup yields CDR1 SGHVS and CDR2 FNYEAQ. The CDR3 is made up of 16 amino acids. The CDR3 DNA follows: TGTGCCAGCAGCCCTCGGACAGGGGGCGGGAACACTGAAGCTTTCTTT. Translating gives CASSPRTGGGNTEAFF.

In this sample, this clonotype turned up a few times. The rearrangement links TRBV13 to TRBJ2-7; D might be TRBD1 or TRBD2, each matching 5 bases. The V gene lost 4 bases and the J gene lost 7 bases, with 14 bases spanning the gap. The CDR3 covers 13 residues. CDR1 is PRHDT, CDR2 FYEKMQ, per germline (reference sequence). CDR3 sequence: CASSSGRGKEQYF. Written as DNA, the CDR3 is TGTGCCAGCAGCTCGGGACGGGGAAAGGAGCAGTACTTC.

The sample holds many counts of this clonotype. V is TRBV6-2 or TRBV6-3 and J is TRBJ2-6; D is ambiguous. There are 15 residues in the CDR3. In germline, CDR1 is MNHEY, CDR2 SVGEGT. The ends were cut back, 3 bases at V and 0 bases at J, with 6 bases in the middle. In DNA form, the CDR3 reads TGTGCCAGCAGTTATGACACCTCTGGGGCCAACGTCCTGACTTTC. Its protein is CASSYDTSGANVLTF.

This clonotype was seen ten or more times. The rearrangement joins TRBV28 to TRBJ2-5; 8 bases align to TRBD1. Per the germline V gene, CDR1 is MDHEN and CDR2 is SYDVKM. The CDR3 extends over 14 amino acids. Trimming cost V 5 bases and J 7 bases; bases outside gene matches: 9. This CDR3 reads CASSLTGVGVTQYF. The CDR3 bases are TGTGCCAGCAGTCTGACAGGGGTGGGTGTGACCCAGTACTTC.

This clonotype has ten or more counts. CDR3 region: CSASLVGTGYNEQFF. DNA of the CDR3: TGCAGTGCTAGCCTTGTGGGGACAGGGTATAATGAGCAGTTCTTC. The chain has TRBV20-1 and TRBJ2-1; 9 positions agree with TRBD1. This CDR3 comprises 15 residues. Germline CDR1 DFQATT, CDR2 SNEGSKA (reference sequence). Trimming cost V 3 bases and J 7 bases; bases outside gene matches: 10.

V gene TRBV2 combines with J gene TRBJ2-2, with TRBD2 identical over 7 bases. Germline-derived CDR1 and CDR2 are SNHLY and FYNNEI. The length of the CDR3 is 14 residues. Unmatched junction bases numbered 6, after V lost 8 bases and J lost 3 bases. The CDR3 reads CASHERGHTGELFF. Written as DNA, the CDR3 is TGTGCCAGCCACGAGCGGGGACACACCGGGGAGCTGTTTTTT.

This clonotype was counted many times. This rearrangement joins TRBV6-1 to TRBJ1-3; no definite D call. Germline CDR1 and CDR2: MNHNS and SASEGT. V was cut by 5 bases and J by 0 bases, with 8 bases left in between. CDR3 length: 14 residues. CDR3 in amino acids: CASSSWASGNTIYF. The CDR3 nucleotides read TGTGCCAGCAGTTCCTGGGCCTCTGGAAACACCATATATTTT.

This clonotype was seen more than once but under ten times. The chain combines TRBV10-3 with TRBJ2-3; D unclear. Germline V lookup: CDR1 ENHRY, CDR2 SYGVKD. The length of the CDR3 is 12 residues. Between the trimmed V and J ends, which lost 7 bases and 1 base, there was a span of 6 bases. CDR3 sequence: CAIKWGTDTQYF. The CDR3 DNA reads TGTGCCATCAAGTGGGGCACAGATACGCAGTATTTT.

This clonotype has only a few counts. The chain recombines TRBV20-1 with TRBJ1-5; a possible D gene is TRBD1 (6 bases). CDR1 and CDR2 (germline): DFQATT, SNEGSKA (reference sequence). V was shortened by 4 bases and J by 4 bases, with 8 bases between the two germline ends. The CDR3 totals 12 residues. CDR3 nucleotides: TGCAGTGCTACCGACAGGAATCAGCCCCAGCATTTT. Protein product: CSATDRNQPQHF.

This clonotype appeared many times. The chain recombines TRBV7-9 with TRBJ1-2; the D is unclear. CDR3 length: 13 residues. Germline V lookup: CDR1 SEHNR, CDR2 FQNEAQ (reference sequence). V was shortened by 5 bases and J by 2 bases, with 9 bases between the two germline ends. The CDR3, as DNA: TGTGCCAGCAGCCCTTGGAACAACTATGGCTACACCTTC. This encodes CASSPWNNYGYTF.

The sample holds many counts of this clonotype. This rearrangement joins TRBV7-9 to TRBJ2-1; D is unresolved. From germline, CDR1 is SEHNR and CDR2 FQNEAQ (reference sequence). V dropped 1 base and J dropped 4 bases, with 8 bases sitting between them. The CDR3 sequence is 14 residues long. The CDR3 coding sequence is TGTGCCAGCAGCTTAGGAATAGGGTACAATGAGCAGTTCTTC. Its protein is CASSLGIGYNEQFF.

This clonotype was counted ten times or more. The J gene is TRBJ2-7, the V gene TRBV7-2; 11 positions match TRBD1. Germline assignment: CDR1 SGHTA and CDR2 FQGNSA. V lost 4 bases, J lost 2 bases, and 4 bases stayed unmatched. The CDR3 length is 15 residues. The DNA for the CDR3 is TGTGCCAGCAGCTCGCGGACAGGGGGCACCTACGAGCAGTACTTC. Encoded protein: CASSSRTGGTYEQYF.

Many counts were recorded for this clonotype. The CDR3 nucleotides are TGTGCCAGCACCCTACAGAACACCGGGGAGCTGTTTTTT. Protein product: CASTLQNTGELFF. The chain carries TRBV2 and TRBJ2-2; D gene uncertain. V was clipped by 7 bases and J by 1 base, with 7 bases between them. Germline CDR1 is SNHLY and CDR2 is FYNNEI. The CDR3 has 13 amino acids.

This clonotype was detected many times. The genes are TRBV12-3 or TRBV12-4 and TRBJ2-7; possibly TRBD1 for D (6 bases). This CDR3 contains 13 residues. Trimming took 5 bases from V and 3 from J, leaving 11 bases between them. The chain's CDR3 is CASSSGQNYEQYV. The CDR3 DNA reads TGTGCCAGCAGTAGTGGACAGAACTACGAGCAGTACGTC.

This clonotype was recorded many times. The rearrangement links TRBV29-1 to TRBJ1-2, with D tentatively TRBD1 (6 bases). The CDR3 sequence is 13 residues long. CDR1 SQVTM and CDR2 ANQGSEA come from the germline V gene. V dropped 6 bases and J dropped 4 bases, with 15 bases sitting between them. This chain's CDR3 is CSVQKGGSYGYTF. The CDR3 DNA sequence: TGCAGCGTGCAGAAGGGGGGGAGCTATGGCTACACCTTC.

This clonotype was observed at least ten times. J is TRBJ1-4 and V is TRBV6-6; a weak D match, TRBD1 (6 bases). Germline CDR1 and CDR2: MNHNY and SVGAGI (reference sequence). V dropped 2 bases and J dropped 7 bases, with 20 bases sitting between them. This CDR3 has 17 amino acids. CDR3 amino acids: CASSYARGREGGEKLFF. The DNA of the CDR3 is TGTGCCAGCAGTTACGCTCGCGGTAGAGAAGGGGGTGAAAAACTGTTTTTT.